The T cell receptor (beta chain) under discussion was sequenced for a study of vaccination and CD4 T cells after COVID-19. Study information: With ten or so mild cases and one severe, convalescent patients were SARS-CoV-2 positive by nasal swab PCR. Six males and four females, two Hispanic, made up the convalescents. Control wells got either CEFX epitopes, HIV-1 Nef peptides, or no peptide at all.

CDR1 is SGHTA, CDR2 FQGNSA, per germline. The CDR3 runs to 11 residues. V shed 3 bases and J shed 11 bases, with 8 bases lying between them. Points on this clonotype: Its target is not known.

Cultured CD4+ T-cell DNA underwent Oncomine TCR Beta short-read sequencing. TCRdb passed the PCR reads through MiXCR, listing each CDR3 protein once. This repertoire shows 25,000 or so distinct CDR3 sequences, 35% to 40% found once; its top ten account for more than 3%. The time point: late sampling 161 to 241 days after vaccination in three convalescent patients. The sample's treatment: approximately 11-day PBMC culture with coronavirus spike peptide pools or control peptides (ViraFEST assay). TCR sequencing followed the expansion of antigen-specific T cells with peptide pools in ViraFEST. The source material was CD4+ T cells from blood, cultured in vitro, sampled about 7 months after SARS-CoV-2 vaccination. The TCR comes from a human donor who had recovered from COVID-19. The V call is TRBV7-2, the J call TRBJ2-1, with D unclear. DNA of the CDR3: TGTGCCAGCAGCTTTACGGAGAAGCAGTTCTTC. Residues: CASSFTEKQFF.